This T cell receptor (beta chain) came from a study of cytomegalovirus exposure and HLA in healthy donors. Whole-study findings and limits: For cytomegalovirus status, the classifier reportedly gave diagnoses with high specificity and sensitivity. Available immune exposure information covered CMV serostatus only. Earlier findings revealed that most TCR beta V segments proved productive either about 90% or about 30% of the time. The authors reported that TCR beta sequences could predict HLA-A and HLA-B alleles. These predictions were accurate for most subjects in the first cohort.

About this clone itself: Its specificity is not known.

PCR primers comprised 60 Vbeta and 13 Jbeta primers. Here immunoSEQ multiplex PCR was the method, and the copy in TCRdb shows in-frame clones only, minus some. The sample shows around 99,000 clones, 70% to 85% of them seen only once. Germline CDR1 is SNHLY and CDR2 is FYNNEI. Trimming shortened V by 3 bases and J by 1 base, and 12 bases separated the two germline ends. This CDR3 is built from 15 residues. The TCR was taken from a male donor in good health and CMV-seronegative. Material for sequencing was PBMCs. This chain joins TRBV2 and TRBJ1-2; D is perhaps TRBD1 (5 bases). The CDR3 is CASSDSPRDNYGYTF. In DNA form, the CDR3 reads TGTGCCAGCAGTGATTCGCCCAGGGATAACTATGGCTACACCTTC. Full variable domain (rest looked up from reference TRBV2 and TRBJ1-2): EPEVTQTPSHQVTQMGQEVILRCVPISNHLYFYWYRQILGQKVEFLVSFYNNEISEKSEIFDDQFSVERPDGSNFTLKIRSTKLEDSAMYFCASSDSPRDNYGYTFGSGTRLTVV.